These T cell receptor beta chains were read from a single sample in a study of type 1 regulatory T cells. TCRdb re-derived calls from the reads in MiXCR, one entry per CDR3 protein. The profile covers around 65,000 distinct CDR3 sequences, with roughly 50% appearing a single time and approximately 2% taken by the ten largest. These receptors are not linked to any known antigen. The sample comprised cultured non-Tr1 T cells, either the whole culture or a sorted T cell fraction (not recorded which). The receptors shown here come from a human donor in good health. CDR3s include the opening cysteine and the closing phenylalanine or tryptophan. The order of the fields is V gene, D gene, J gene, clone size, CDR3 DNA, CDR3 protein. The D gene is left open where the match is weak. Clone sizes are given selectively: once, few, many, or a class where the clone is expanded.

V: TRBV15; D: NA; J: TRBJ2-5; size: once; DNA: TGTGCCACCAGCAGGAACAAAGAGACCCAGTACTTC; CDR3: CATSRNKETQYF
V: TRBV7-2; D: NA; J: TRBJ2-1; size: NA; DNA: TGTGCCAGCAGCCCCAGCAGGGGTGAGCAGTTCTTC; CDR3: CASSPSRGEQFF
V: TRBV7-9; D: NA; J: TRBJ1-4; size: NA; DNA: TGTGCCAGCAGCTCCACCGAGTTTGGGGAAAAACTGTTTTTT; CDR3: CASSSTEFGEKLFF
V: TRBV20-1; D: NA; J: TRBJ1-1; size: NA; DNA: TGCAGTGCTAGTATGGCACAGGGAAGGTCTGAAGCTTTCTTT; CDR3: CSASMAQGRSEAFF
V: TRBV3-1; D: NA; J: TRBJ1-2; size: once; DNA: TGTGCCAGCAGCCAAGCCCTCCTCCGGGACCGACGAAACTATGGCTACACCTTC; CDR3: CASSQALLRDRRNYGYTF
V: TRBV7-2; D: NA; J: TRBJ2-7; size: NA; DNA: TGTGCCAGCACCTACCCGCCTGGGTACGAGCAGTACTTC; CDR3: CASTYPPGYEQYF
V: TRBV10-1; D: NA; J: TRBJ2-2; size: few; DNA: TGCGCCAGGAGGACCGGGGAGCTGTTTTTT; CDR3: CARRTGELFF
V: TRBV12-3/TRBV12-4; D: TRBD1; J: TRBJ2-2; size: few; DNA: TGTGCCAGCAGTCGGACAGGGGTTTACACCGGGGAGCTGTTTTTT; CDR3: CASSRTGVYTGELFF
V: TRBV27; D: TRBD2; J: TRBJ2-7; size: few; DNA: TGTGCCAGCAGTTTGGGAGGGTCGCATTCCCACGAGCAGTACTTC; CDR3: CASSLGGSHSHEQYF
V: TRBV7-2; D: NA; J: TRBJ2-1; size: NA; DNA: TGTGCCAGCAGCTTAGTCGGAAGCGGGCCGGCCTACAATGAGCAGTTCTTC; CDR3: CASSLVGSGPAYNEQFF
V: TRBV30; D: NA; J: TRBJ2-3; size: NA; DNA: TGTGCCTGGAGTCCCCCTCAGTTAAATACGCAGTATTTT; CDR3: CAWSPPQLNTQYF
V: TRBV28; D: NA; J: TRBJ2-7; size: NA; DNA: TGTGCCAGCAGCTTCGGGGGACAAACCATCTACGAGCAGTACTTC; CDR3: CASSFGGQTIYEQYF
V: TRBV12-3/TRBV12-4; D: NA; J: TRBJ1-1; size: NA; DNA: TGTGCCAGCAGTTTAGGGCAGATTGAAGCTTTCTTT; CDR3: CASSLGQIEAFF
V: TRBV12-3/TRBV12-4; D: NA; J: TRBJ2-6; size: NA; DNA: TGTGCCAGCAGTTTCAGGGTCTCTGGGGCCAACGTCCTGACTTTC; CDR3: CASSFRVSGANVLTF
V: TRBV20-1; D: NA; J: TRBJ2-7; size: once; DNA: TGCAGTGCTAGGGAGTTGGGGGAGGTCCCTAGGAAGCAGTACTTC; CDR3: CSARELGEVPRKQYF
V: TRBV2; D: NA; J: TRBJ2-3; size: once; DNA: TGTGCCAGCAGTGAACAGCGGCTGAGCACAGATACGCAGTATTTT; CDR3: CASSEQRLSTDTQYF
V: TRBV12-3/TRBV12-4; D: TRBD1; J: TRBJ2-7; size: NA; DNA: TGTGCCAGCAGTCCAGGGACAGTTTCCTACGAGCAGTACTTC; CDR3: CASSPGTVSYEQYF
V: TRBV4-3; D: TRBD2; J: TRBJ2-3; size: NA; DNA: TGCGCCAGCAGCCATAGCGGGCAGATTACAGATACGCAGTATTTT; CDR3: CASSHSGQITDTQYF
V: TRBV5-4; D: TRBD1; J: TRBJ1-2; size: few; DNA: TGTGCCAGCAGCTTGTCTGGACAGGGTGGGGGCTACACCTTC; CDR3: CASSLSGQGGGYTF
V: TRBV6-1; D: NA; J: TRBJ1-2; size: NA; DNA: TGTGCCAGCAGTGGGACTAACTATGGCTACACCTTC; CDR3: CASSGTNYGYTF
V: TRBV20-1; D: NA; J: TRBJ2-3; size: few; DNA: TGCAGTGCTAGACCGGGACGGACACGGACAACAGATACGCAGTATTTT; CDR3: CSARPGRTRTTDTQYF
V: TRBV2; D: TRBD1; J: TRBJ1-6; size: NA; DNA: TGTGCCAGCAGTGGGGGGCAGGGGGCATGGTCACCCCTCCACTTT; CDR3: CASSGGQGAWSPLHF
V: TRBV5-1; D: NA; J: TRBJ1-4; size: NA; DNA: TGCGCCAGCAGCTTGAAACCTGATGAAAAACTGTTTTTT; CDR3: CASSLKPDEKLFF